The 13 T cell receptor beta chains below come from one sample, sequenced in a study of blood T cell repertoires in COVID-19 (dated by TCRdb to 2020 to 2022). Library preparation employed the immunoSEQ multiplex PCR assay. Drawn from immuneACCESS, this table holds only the in-frame rearrangements with V and J called that TCRdb kept. Clones are partly lost; checked studies trace under half to an unresolved V gene and leave the rest unexplained. This sample lists fewer than 250,000 clones; approximately 82% were detected once. The top ten hold roughly 2.9% of the sample. Sequenced: peripheral blood. These receptors were taken from a middle-aged man with active or convalescent COVID-19.

V usage is TRBV19 and J usage is TRBJ1-4; 8 nucleotides align to TRBD1. The J segment lost 6 bases and the V segment lost 6 bases, leaving 9 bases of the junction unmatched. Germline CDR1 reads LNHDA; CDR2 reads SQIVND (reference sequence). The CDR3 is made up of 15 amino acids. CDR3 sequence reads: CASSGQGSSYEKLFF. CDR3 coding DNA: TGTGCCAGTAGCGGACAGGGATCTTCATATGAAAAACTGTTTTTT.

The chain carries TRBV4-3 and TRBJ2-1; possibly TRBD2 for D (5 bases). The CDR3 length is 16 residues. V was shortened by 0 bases and J by 3 bases, with 12 bases between the two germline ends. CDR1 is LGHNA, CDR2 YSLEER, per germline. In DNA, the CDR3 is TGCGCCAGCAGCCAAGATTGGAAGCGGTACTACAATGAGCAGTTCTTC. Translation: CASSQDWKRYYNEQFF.

The chain employs TRBV5-5 and TRBJ1-4, with 9 bases fitting TRBD1. Germline values: CDR1 SGHKS, CDR2 YYEKEE (reference sequence). The CDR3 is 16 amino acids. J was trimmed by 4 bases and V by 4 bases; bases with no gene match: 8. The CDR3 bases are TGTGCCAGCAGCGTCGGGACAGGGAGCCGTAATGAAAAACTGTTTTTT. Its translation: CASSVGTGSRNEKLFF.

The chain is built from TRBV28 and TRBJ1-1; D might be TRBD1 (6 bases). Germline V CDR1 and CDR2: MDHEN, SYDVKM. The CDR3 runs to 13 residues. The V and J ends lost 6 bases and 6 bases respectively, with 14 bases between them. In DNA form, the CDR3 reads TGTGCCAGCAGAACAGGGTTATTCTCTGAAGCTTTCTTT. It codes for CASRTGLFSEAFF.

V and J are TRBV2 and TRBJ1-6; 7 positions match TRBD1. The CDR3 loop spans 15 amino acids. In germline, CDR1 is SNHLY, CDR2 FYNNEI. Trimming removed 8 bases from V and 9 bases from J; junction bases left unmatched: 13. The CDR3 bases are TGTGCCAGCTTGACAGGGAACGTAATTGTTTCACCCCTCCACTTT. Its protein is CASLTGNVIVSPLHF.

The rearrangement joins TRBV18 to TRBJ1-5; tentatively, D is TRBD1 (5 bases). The CDR3 is 16 residues long. Between the trimmed V and J ends, which lost 1 base and 2 bases, there was a span of 12 bases. Germline lookup yields CDR1 KGHSH and CDR2 LQKENI. The chain's CDR3 is CASSPRGGAGNQPQHF. The CDR3 DNA reads TGTGCCAGCTCACCACGAGGAGGGGCGGGCAATCAGCCCCAGCATTTT.

This clone was detected once. This sequence joins TRBV19 and TRBJ2-7; possibly TRBD2 for D (5 bases). CDR3 length: 12 residues. V was trimmed by 5 bases and J by 6 bases, leaving 11 bases between them. Germline loops: CDR1 LNHDA, CDR2 SQIVND (reference sequence). CDR3: CASSVGEGEQYF. CDR3 coding DNA: TGTGCCAGTAGTGTCGGGGAAGGCGAGCAGTACTTC.

The V call is TRBV30, the J call TRBJ2-7; 7 nucleotides line up with TRBD1. With V trimmed by 1 base and J by 1 base, 1 base remained unmatched. The CDR3 is 13 amino acids. Germline CDR1 reads GTSNPN; CDR2 reads SVGIG (reference sequence). The CDR3, as DNA: TGTGCCTGGAGTGAGGACAGGTCCTACGAGCAGTACTTC. This encodes CAWSEDRSYEQYF. Using reference TRBV30 and TRBJ2-7 for the parts outside the CDR3, the full variable domain is SQTIHQWPATLVQPVGSPLSLECTVEGTSNPNLYWYRQAAGRGLQLLFYSVGIGQISSEVPQNLSASRPQDRQFILSSKKLLLSDSGFYLCAWSEDRSYEQYFGPGTRLTVT.

This clone has just a few counts. The rearrangement uses TRBV11-2 and TRBJ2-7, with TRBD1 matching over 12 bases. This CDR3 contains 16 residues. Germline assignment: CDR1 SGHAT and CDR2 FQNNGV. The V segment lost 5 bases and the J segment 5 bases; nucleotides outside the gene matches: 10. The chain's CDR3 is CASSGLRDRGPNEQYF. In DNA form, the CDR3 reads TGTGCCAGCAGCGGCCTCCGGGACAGGGGGCCCAACGAGCAGTACTTC. Complete variable domain (other parts from reference TRBV11-2 and TRBJ2-7): EAGVAQSPRYKIIEKRQSVAFWCNPISGHATLYWYQQILGQGPKLLIQFQNNGVVDDSQLPKDRFSAERLKGVDSTLKIQPAKLEDSAVYLCASSGLRDRGPNEQYFGPGTRLTVT.

The rearrangement links TRBV30 to TRBJ1-1; possibly TRBD1 for D (5 bases). V was clipped by 2 bases and J by 10 bases, with 14 bases between them. The CDR3 covers 12 residues. The germline CDR1 and CDR2 sequences are GTSNPN and SVGIG (reference sequence). The CDR3 here is CAWSRRGGAAFF. The CDR3 DNA reads TGTGCCTGGAGTCGGCGCGGCGGGGCAGCTTTCTTT.

V usage is TRBV28 and J usage is TRBJ1-1; unclear D gene. Trimming removed 6 bases from V and 1 base from J, with 6 bases in between. Per the germline V gene, CDR1 is MDHEN and CDR2 is SYDVKM. This CDR3 has 12 amino acids. CDR3 protein: CASRTANTEAFF. In DNA, the CDR3 is TGTGCCAGCAGAACAGCGAACACTGAAGCTTTCTTT.

The rearrangement joins TRBV19 to TRBJ1-1, with unresolved D. V lost 1 base, J lost 3 bases, and 9 bases lay in between. Germline CDR1 reads LNHDA; CDR2 reads SQIVND (reference sequence). This CDR3 spans 14 amino acids. The CDR3 DNA is TGTGCCAGTAGTATAGGGGGAGGAGACACTGAAGCTTTCTTT. This translates into CASSIGGGDTEAFF.

The chain combines TRBV25-1 with TRBJ2-7, with D possibly TRBD1 on 6 matching bases. The germline gives CDR1 MGHDK, CDR2 SYGVNS. This CDR3 contains 15 residues. V was shortened by 2 bases and J by 4 bases, with 15 bases between the two germline ends. CDR3 DNA: TGTGCCAGCAGTGAAGGGGGCAGGAGAGGGTACGAGCAGTACTTC. It encodes CASSEGGRRGYEQYF.